The entry below gives a single T cell receptor beta chain sequence along with its context. The data originate from a study of cytomegalovirus exposure and HLA in healthy donors. The wider study: Samples from HLA-typed donors yielded about 80 million unique TCRs in an early data release.

Primers included in the PCR were 60 Vbeta and 13 Jbeta primers. Here immunoSEQ multiplex PCR was the method, and the copy in TCRdb shows in-frame clones only, minus some. The repertoire holds roughly 180,000 clones, with roughly four fifths as singletons. Sequencing was done on a sample of PBMCs. This receptor was obtained from a female donor in good health and CMV-seronegative.

CDR3 DNA: TGTGCCAGCAGTGGCCTTGGGCCCAGTACGGGAAACACCATATATTTT. Encoded protein: CASSGLGPSTGNTIYF. The rearrangement joins TRBV28 to TRBJ1-3; the D is unclear. Trimming took off 5 bases at V and 4 bases at J, with 18 bases between the two ends. CDR1 is MDHEN and CDR2 is SYDVKM in the germline V gene. The CDR3 consists of 16 residues.